This T cell receptor beta chain was found in a study of T cell repertoires in cytomegalovirus infection. About the research overall: Both CMV infection and a matching HLA type were indicated by public TCR beta signatures. Study outcomes and limitations: The response measured ex vivo was dominated by TCR beta clonotypes (HLA-C-restricted and CMV-specific). Individuals carrying CMV plus the relevant HLA were identified by cumulative frequency of public TCR beta families.

TCRdb analysed the reads with MiXCR anew, one entry per CDR3 protein. This sample has fewer than 550,000 distinct CDR3 sequences, with more than 25% found just once. The germline CDR1 and CDR2 sequences are LNHDA and SQIVND (reference sequence). Deletions cut 7 bases from V and 0 bases from J, with 13 bases between. The CDR3 has 15 residues. Note on this clonotype: The antigen is undetermined.

The chain carries TRBV19 and TRBJ1-5; D is unresolved. The sample consisted of PBMCs. This TCR was recovered from a human donor in good health (CMV status not recorded). Some clones in this sample may be carry-over from other donors' samples. In DNA, the CDR3 is TGTGCCAGTACCTACGCGGGGAATAGCAATCAGCCCCAGCATTTT. Translated, it gives CASTYAGNSNQPQHF.